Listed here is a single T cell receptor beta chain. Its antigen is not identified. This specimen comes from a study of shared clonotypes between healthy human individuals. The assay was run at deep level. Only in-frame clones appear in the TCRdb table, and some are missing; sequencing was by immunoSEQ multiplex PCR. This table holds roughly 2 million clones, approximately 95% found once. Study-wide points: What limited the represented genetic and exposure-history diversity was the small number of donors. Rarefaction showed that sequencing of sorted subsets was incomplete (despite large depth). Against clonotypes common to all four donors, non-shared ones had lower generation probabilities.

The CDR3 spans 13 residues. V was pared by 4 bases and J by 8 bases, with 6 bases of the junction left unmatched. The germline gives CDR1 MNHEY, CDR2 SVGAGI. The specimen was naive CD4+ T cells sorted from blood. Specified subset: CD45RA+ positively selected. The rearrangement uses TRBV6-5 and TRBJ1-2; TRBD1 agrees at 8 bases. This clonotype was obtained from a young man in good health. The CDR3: CASSSQGAGGYTF. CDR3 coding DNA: TGTGCCAGCAGTTCCCAGGGGGCCGGGGGCTACACCTTC.